In this sample, the clone carrying this T cell receptor beta chain turned up many times. Its antigen is not known. This record belongs to a study of T-cell memory formation after mild COVID-19. Study-level findings and limits: Those CD4+ clones that contracted were mainly in CM and EM (CD8+ ones in EMRA).

TCRdb ran MiXCR on the 5' RACE reads and lists one entry per CDR3 protein. Of a few hundred thousand distinct CDR3 sequences in the sample, less than 25% were seen once. The V gene's germline CDR1 is MGHRA and CDR2 YSYEKL. Trimming cost V 1 base and J 3 bases, with 10 bases left between them. This CDR3 contains 15 residues. This chain joins TRBV4-1 and TRBJ1-5; D is perhaps TRBD1 (6 bases). The material sequenced was PBMCs or a T cell subset sorted from them (not recorded which). This sequence was found in a man between 18 and 29 years old who had mild COVID-19 (a few samples of this study predate the infection). Cell type and time point are not known. The CDR3 loop reads CASSQVRQDNQPQHF. Here the CDR3 DNA reads TGCGCCAGCAGCCAAGTGCGACAGGACAATCAGCCCCAGCATTTT.